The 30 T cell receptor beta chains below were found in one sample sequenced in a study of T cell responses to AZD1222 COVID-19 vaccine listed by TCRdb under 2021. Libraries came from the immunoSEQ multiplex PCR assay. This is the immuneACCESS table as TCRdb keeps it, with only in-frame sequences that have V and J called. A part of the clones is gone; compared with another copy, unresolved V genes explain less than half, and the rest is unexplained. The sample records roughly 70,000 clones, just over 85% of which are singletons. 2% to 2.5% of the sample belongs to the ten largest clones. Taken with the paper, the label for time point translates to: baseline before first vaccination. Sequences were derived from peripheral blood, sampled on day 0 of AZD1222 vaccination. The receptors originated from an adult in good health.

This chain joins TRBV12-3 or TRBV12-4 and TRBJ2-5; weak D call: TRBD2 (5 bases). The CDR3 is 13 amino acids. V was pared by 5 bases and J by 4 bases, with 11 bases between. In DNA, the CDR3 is TGTGCCAGCAGTCCCCCAGGAGGAGAGACCCAGTACTTC. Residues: CASSPPGGETQYF.

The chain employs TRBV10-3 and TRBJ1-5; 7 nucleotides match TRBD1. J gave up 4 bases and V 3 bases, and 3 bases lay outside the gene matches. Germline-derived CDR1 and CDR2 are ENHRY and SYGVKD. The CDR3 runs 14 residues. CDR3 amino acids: CAISDLQGNQPQHF. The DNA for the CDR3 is TGTGCCATCAGTGACCTACAGGGGAATCAGCCCCAGCATTTT.

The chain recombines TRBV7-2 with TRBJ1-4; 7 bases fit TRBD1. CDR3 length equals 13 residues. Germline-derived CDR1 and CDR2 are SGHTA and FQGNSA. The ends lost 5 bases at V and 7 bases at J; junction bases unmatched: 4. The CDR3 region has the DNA TGTGCCAGCAGCAGAGACAGGGTTGAAAAACTGTTTTTT. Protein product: CASSRDRVEKLFF.

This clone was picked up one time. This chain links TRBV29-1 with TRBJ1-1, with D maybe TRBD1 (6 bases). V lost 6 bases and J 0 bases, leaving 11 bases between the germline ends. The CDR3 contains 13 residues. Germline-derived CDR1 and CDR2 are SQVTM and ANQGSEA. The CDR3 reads CSVKQGMNTEAFF. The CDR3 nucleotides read TGCAGCGTCAAACAGGGTATGAACACTGAAGCTTTCTTT. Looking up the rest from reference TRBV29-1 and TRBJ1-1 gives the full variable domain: SAVISQKPSRDICQRGTSLTIQCQVDSQVTMMFWYRQQPGQSLTLIATANQGSEATYESGFVIDKFPISRPNLTFSTLTVSNMSPEDSSIYLCSVKQGMNTEAFFGQGTRLTVV.

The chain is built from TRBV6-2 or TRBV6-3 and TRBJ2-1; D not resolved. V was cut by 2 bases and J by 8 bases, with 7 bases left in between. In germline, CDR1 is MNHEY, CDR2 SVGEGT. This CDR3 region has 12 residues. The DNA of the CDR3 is TGTGCCAGCAGTTACAGGTGGTATGAGCAGTTCTTC. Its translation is CASSYRWYEQFF.

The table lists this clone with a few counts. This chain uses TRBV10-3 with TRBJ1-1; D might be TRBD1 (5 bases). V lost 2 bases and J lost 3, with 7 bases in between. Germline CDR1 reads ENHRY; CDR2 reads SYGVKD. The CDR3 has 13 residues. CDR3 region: CAISEQGYTEAFF. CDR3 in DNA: TGTGCCATCAGTGAGCAGGGTTACACTGAAGCTTTCTTT.

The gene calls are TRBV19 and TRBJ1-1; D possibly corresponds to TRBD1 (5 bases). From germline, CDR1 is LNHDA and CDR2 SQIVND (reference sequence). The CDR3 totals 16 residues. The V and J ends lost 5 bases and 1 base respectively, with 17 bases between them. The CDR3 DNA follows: TGTGCCAGTAGTCCCCTAGCGCACAGGCCGAACACTGAAGCTTTCTTT. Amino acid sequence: CASSPLAHRPNTEAFF.

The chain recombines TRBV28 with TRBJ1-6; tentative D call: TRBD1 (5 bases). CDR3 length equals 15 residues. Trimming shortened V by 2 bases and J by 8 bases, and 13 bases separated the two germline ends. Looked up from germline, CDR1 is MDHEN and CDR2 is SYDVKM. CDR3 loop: CASSLGDLWDSPLHF. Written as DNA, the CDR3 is TGTGCCAGCAGTTTAGGGGACCTGTGGGATTCACCCCTCCACTTT.

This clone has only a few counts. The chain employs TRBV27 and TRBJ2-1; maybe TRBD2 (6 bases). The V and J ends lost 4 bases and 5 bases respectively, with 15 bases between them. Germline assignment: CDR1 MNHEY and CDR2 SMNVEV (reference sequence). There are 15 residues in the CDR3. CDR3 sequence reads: CASSSRRGADNEQFF. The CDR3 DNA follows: TGTGCCAGCAGTTCCAGGAGGGGCGCAGACAATGAGCAGTTCTTC.

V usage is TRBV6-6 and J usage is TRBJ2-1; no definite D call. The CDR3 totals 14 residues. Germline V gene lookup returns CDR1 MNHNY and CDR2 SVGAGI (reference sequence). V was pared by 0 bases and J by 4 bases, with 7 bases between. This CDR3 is CASSYSGLYNEQFF. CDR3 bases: TGTGCCAGCAGTTACTCAGGGCTTTACAATGAGCAGTTCTTC.

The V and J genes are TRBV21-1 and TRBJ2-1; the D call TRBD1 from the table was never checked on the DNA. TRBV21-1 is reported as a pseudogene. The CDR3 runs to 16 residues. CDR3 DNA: TGTGCCAGCAGCAAAAGGGACGCAGGGGCCCCCGGTGAGCAGTTCTTC. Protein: CASSKRDAGAPGEQFF.

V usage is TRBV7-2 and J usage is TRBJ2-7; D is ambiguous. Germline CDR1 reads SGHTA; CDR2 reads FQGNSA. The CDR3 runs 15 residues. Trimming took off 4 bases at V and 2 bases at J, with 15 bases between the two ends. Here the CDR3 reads CASSSNSGEAYEQYF. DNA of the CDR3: TGTGCCAGCAGCTCGAACTCCGGAGAGGCCTACGAGCAGTACTTC.

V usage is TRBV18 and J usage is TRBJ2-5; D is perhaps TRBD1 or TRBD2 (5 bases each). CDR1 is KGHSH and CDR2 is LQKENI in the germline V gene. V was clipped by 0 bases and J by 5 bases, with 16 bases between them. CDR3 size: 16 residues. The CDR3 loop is CASSPPNMEWGETQYF. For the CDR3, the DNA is TGTGCCAGCTCACCACCGAATATGGAGTGGGGGGAGACCCAGTACTTC. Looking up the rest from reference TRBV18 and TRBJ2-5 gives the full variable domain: NAGVMQNPRHLVRRRGQEARLRCSPMKGHSHVYWYRQLPEEGLKFMVYLQKENIIDESGMPKERFSAEFPKEGPSILRIQQVVRGDSAAYFCASSPPNMEWGETQYFGPGTRLLVL.

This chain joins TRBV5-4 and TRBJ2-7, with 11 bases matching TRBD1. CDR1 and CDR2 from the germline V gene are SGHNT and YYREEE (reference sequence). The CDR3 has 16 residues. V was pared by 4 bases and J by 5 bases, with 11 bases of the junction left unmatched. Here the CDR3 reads CASSAIRTGGKDEQYF. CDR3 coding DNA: TGTGCCAGCAGCGCAATTAGGACAGGGGGCAAGGACGAGCAGTACTTC.

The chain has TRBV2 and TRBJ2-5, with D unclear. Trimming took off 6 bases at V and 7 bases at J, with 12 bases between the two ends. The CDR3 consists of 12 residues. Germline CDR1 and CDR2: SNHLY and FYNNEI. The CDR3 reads CASSYTPGTQYF. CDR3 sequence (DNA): TGTGCCAGCAGCTACACACCAGGGACCCAGTACTTC.

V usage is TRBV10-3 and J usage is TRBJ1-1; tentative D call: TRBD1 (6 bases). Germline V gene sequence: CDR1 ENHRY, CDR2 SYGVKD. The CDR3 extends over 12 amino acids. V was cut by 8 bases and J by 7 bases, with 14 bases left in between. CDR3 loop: CAIAGAADEAFF. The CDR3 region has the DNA TGTGCCATCGCAGGGGCGGCGGATGAAGCTTTCTTT.

CDR3 nucleotides: TGTGCCAGCAGCTTGGGAAGGGACACTGAAGCTTTCTTT. Translating it yields CASSLGRDTEAFF. The chain couples TRBV5-6 to TRBJ1-1, with no clear D. Trimming cost V 0 bases and J 3 bases, with 6 bases left between them. CDR1 and CDR2 (germline): SGHDT, YYEEEE. This CDR3 contains 13 residues.

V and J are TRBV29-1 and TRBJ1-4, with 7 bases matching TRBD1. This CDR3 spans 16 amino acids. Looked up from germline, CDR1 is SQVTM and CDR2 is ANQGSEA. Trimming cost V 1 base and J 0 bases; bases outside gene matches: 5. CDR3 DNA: TGCAGCGTTGAAGGAGGGACAGATGCAACTAATGAAAAACTGTTTTTT. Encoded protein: CSVEGGTDATNEKLFF.

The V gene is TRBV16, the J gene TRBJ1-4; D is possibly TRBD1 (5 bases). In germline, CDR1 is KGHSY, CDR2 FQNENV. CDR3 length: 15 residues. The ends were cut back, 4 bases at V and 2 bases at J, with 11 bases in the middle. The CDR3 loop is CASSRTGDTNEKLFF. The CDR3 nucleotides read TGTGCCAGCAGCCGAACAGGTGACACTAATGAAAAACTGTTTTTT. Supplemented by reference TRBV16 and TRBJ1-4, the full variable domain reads GEEVAQTPKHLVRGEGQKAKLYCAPIKGHSYVFWYQQVLKNEFKFLISFQNENVFDETGMPKERFSAKCLPNSPCSLEIQATKLEDSAVYFCASSRTGDTNEKLFFGSGTQLSVL.

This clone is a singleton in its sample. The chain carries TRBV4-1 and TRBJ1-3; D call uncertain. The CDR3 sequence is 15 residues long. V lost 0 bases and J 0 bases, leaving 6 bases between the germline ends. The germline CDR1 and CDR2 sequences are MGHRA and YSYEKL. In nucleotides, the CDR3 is TGCGCCAGCAGCCAAGATAGGTTCTCTGGAAACACCATATATTTT. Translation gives CASSQDRFSGNTIYF.

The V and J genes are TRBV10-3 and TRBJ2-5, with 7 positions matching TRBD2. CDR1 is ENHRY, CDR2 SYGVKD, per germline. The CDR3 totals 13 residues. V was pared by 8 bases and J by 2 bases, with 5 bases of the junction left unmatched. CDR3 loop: CAIWGGDQETQYF. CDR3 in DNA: TGTGCCATCTGGGGGGGGGATCAAGAGACCCAGTACTTC.

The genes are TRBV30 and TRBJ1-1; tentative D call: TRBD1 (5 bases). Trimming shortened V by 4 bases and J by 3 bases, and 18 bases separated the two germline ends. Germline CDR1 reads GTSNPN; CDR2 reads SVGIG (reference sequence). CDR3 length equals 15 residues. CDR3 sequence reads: CAWMGRSGRDTEAFF. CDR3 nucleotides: TGTGCCTGGATGGGCCGGTCAGGGAGGGACACTGAAGCTTTCTTT.

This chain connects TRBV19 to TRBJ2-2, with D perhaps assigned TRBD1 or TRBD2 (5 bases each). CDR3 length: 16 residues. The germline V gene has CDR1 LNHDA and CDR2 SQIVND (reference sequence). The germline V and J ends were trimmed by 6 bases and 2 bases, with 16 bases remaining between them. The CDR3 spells CASSGPGRANTGELFF. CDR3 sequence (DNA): TGTGCCAGTAGCGGTCCGGGACGGGCAAACACCGGGGAGCTGTTTTTT.

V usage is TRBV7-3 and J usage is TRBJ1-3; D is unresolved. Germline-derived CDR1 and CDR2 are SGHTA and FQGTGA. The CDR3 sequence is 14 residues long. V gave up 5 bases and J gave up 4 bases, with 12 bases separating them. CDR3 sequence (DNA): TGTGCCAGCAGCCCGGTGGGCCCGGGAAACACCATATATTTT. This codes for CASSPVGPGNTIYF.

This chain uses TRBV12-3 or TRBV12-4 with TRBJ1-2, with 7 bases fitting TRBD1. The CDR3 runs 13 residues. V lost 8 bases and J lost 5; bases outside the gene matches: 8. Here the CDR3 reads CASGDRIQYGYTF. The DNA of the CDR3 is TGTGCCAGCGGGGACAGAATTCAATATGGCTACACCTTC.

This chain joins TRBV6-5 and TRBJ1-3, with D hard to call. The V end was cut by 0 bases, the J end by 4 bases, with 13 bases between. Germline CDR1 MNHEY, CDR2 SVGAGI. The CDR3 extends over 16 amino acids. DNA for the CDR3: TGTGCCAGCAGTTACTCAAGGGAACACCGGGGAAACACCATATATTTT. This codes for CASSYSREHRGNTIYF.

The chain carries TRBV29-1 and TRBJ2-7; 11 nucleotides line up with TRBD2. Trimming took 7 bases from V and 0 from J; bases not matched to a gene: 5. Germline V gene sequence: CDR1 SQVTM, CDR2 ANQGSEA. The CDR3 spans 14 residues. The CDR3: CSAETSGTSYEQYF. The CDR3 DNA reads TGCAGCGCCGAGACTAGCGGGACCTCCTACGAGCAGTACTTC.

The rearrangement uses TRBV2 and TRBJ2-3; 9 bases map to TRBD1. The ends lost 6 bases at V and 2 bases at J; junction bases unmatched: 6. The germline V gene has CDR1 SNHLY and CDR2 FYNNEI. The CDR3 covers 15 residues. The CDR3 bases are TGTGCCAGCAGCCCCACAGGGGGCTTCACAGATACGCAGTATTTT. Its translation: CASSPTGGFTDTQYF.

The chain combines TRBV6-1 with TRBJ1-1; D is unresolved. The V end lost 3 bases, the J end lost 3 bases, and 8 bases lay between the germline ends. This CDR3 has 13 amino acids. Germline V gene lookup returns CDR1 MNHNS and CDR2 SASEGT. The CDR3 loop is CASSDSGYTEAFF. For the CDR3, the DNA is TGTGCCAGCAGTGATTCCGGTTACACTGAAGCTTTCTTT.

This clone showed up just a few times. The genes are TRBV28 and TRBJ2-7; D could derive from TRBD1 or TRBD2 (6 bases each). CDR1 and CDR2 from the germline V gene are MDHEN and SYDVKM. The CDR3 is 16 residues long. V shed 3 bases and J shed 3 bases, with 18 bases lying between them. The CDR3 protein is CASSFASDGGSYEQYF. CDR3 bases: TGTGCCAGCAGTTTCGCCTCCGACGGGGGCAGCTACGAGCAGTACTTC. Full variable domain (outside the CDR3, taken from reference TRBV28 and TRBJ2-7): DVKVTQSSRYLVKRTGEKVFLECVQDMDHENMFWYRQDPGLGLRLIYFSYDVKMKEKGDIPEGYSVSREKKERFSLILESASTNQTSMYLCASSFASDGGSYEQYFGPGTRLTVT.